This T cell receptor beta chain was observed in a study of blood T cells in healthy people across ages. Study-level points and caveats: Both higher diversity and more naive CD4+ cells marked long-lived donors when set against aged donors. PBMCs went unsorted, and a conclusive naive versus antigen-experienced comparison was therefore prevented. Per-million-T-cell TCR beta diversity fell roughly linearly with age.

Peripheral blood from each donor was collected in a volume of about 10 milliliters. This clonotype has only a few counts. Its target is unknown. The CDR3 contains 12 residues. CDR1 is SNHLY and CDR2 is FYNNEI in the germline V gene. Trimming shortened V by 2 bases and J by 7 bases, and 8 bases separated the two germline ends. A second PCR, run for about 6 to 12 cycles, used a sample-barcoded 5' primer plus a J-beta primer mix. Using its own MiXCR run on the 5' RACE reads, TCRdb lists one record per CDR3 protein. The sample holds around 900,000 distinct CDR3 sequences, under 30% seen once. What was sequenced was blood. This chain uses TRBV2 with TRBJ1-2, with D tentatively TRBD1 (5 bases). This TCR came from a woman of 80 years or more in good health. The CDR3 region is CASSETGAGYTF. For the CDR3, the DNA is TGTGCCAGCAGTGAAACTGGGGCTGGCTACACCTTC.